Reported below is one T cell receptor (beta chain). Its antigen is undetermined. CDR1 LNHDA and CDR2 SQIVND come from the germline V gene (reference sequence). The length of the CDR3 is 15 residues. Trimming cost V 1 base and J 8 bases; bases outside gene matches: 9. These data come from a study of cytomegalovirus exposure and HLA in healthy donors. This PCR relied on a set of 60 Vbeta primers and 13 Jbeta primers. Sequenced by immunoSEQ multiplex PCR; TCRdb stores in-frame clones only, minus some. Of under 200,000 clones in the sample, 65% to 90% are singletons; the top ten hold roughly 2%. Study conclusions and caveats: Trimming of TCR beta V- and J-genes showed a link, identified in a later analysis, to a missense DCLRE1C variant. Immune exposure was documented only through CMV serostatus.

The material sequenced was PBMCs. The TCR comes from a woman between 18 and 30 years old in good health and CMV-seronegative. This chain connects TRBV19 to TRBJ1-2; TRBD1 matches at 8 bases. The DNA of the CDR3 is TGTGCCAGTAGTATAGGAGAAGAGACAGGGGTCGGCTACACCTTC. It encodes CASSIGEETGVGYTF.